The 11 T cell receptor beta chains given below trace back to one sample, sequenced in a study of blood T cell repertoires in COVID-19. TCRdb's copy holds only in-frame clones and misses some; the assay was immunoSEQ multiplex PCR. This table has about 140,000 clones, about 83% appearing once. What was sequenced was PBMCs or T cells enriched from blood (not recorded which). These receptors all come from a woman between 50 and 59 years old with acute COVID-19.

The chain is built from TRBV11-3 and TRBJ2-1; TRBD2 agrees at 8 bases. J gave up 1 base and V 2 bases, and 4 bases lay outside the gene matches. The CDR3 loop spans 16 amino acids. Germline CDR1 reads SGHNT; CDR2 reads YENEEA. CDR3 DNA sequence: TGTGCCAGCAGCTTACCCCCTAGCGGGTCCTACAATGAGCAGTTCTTC. The encoded protein is CASSLPPSGSYNEQFF. Looking up the rest from reference TRBV11-3 and TRBJ2-1 gives the full variable domain: EAGVVQSPRYKIIEKKQPVAFWCNPISGHNTLYWYLQNLGQGPELLIRYENEEAVDDSQLPKDRFSAERLKGVDSTLKIQPAELGDSAVYLCASSLPPSGSYNEQFFGPGTRLTVL.

In this sample, this clone turned up a few times. This sequence joins TRBV5-1 and TRBJ1-2; no clear D gene. The germline gives CDR1 SGHRS, CDR2 YFSETQ. This CDR3 spans 14 amino acids. Trimming pared 0 bases from V and 4 bases from J, leaving 10 bases between. CDR3 region: CASSLESQIYGYTF. The CDR3 DNA follows: TGCGCCAGCAGCTTGGAATCCCAAATCTATGGCTACACCTTC.

The gene calls are TRBV6-4 and TRBJ1-1; 9 bases match TRBD1. CDR1 is MRHNA and CDR2 is SNTAGT in the germline V gene. Unmatched junction bases numbered 8, after V lost 4 bases and J lost 5 bases. The CDR3 is 15 residues long. This chain's CDR3 is CASSAQTGGFTEAFF. The CDR3 nucleotides read TGTGCCAGCAGTGCCCAGACAGGGGGATTTACTGAAGCTTTCTTT.

This clone appeared once. This chain joins TRBV5-4 and TRBJ2-7; weak D call: TRBD2 (7 bases). Germline CDR1 is SGHNT and CDR2 is YYREEE (reference sequence). The CDR3 runs 15 residues. Trimming cost V 4 bases and J 4 bases, with 18 bases left between them. CDR3 sequence reads: CASSPPGGGPYEQYF. CDR3 bases: TGTGCCAGCAGCCCCCCGGGCGGGGGCCCGTACGAGCAGTACTTC. Looking up the rest from reference TRBV5-4 and TRBJ2-7 gives the full variable domain: ETGVTQSPTHLIKTRGQQVTLRCSSQSGHNTVSWYQQALGQGPQFIFQYYREEENGRGNFPPRFSGLQFPNYSSELNVNALELDDSALYLCASSPPGGGPYEQYFGPGTRLTVT.

A word on this clone: Sequence at one end of the junction differs from germline and may be a read error. In DNA, the CDR3 is TGTGCCAGCAGTTTGGCCAGGGATGAAGCTTTCTTT. It codes for CASSLARDEAFF. This rearrangement joins TRBV5-5 to TRBJ1-1, with D possibly being TRBD1 (5 bases). Looked up from germline, CDR1 is SGHKS and CDR2 is YYEKEE (reference sequence). The CDR3 extends over 12 amino acids.

This clone was recorded only once. This sequence joins TRBV7-3 and TRBJ2-5; 7 bases fit TRBD2. The germline V gene has CDR1 SGHTA and CDR2 FQGTGA. This CDR3 comprises 15 residues. The V and J ends lost 5 bases and 9 bases, in that order; junction bases with no gene match: 15. The CDR3 loop is CASSPRTGSGASQYF. The CDR3 bases are TGTGCCAGCAGCCCTCGGACCGGCAGCGGGGCGTCCCAGTACTTC.

This clone was picked up a small number of times. The chain has TRBV3-1 (or the pseudogene TRBV3-2) and TRBJ1-5; perhaps TRBD1 as D (5 bases). The CDR3 has 15 residues. Germline V gene sequence: CDR1 LGHDT, CDR2 YNNKEL (reference sequence). The V end lost 1 base, the J end lost 0 bases, and 7 bases lay between the germline ends. CDR3 region: CASSQGQISNQPQHF. The CDR3 DNA sequence: TGTGCCAGCAGCCAAGGACAGATTAGCAATCAGCCCCAGCATTTT.

V and J are TRBV3-1 (or the pseudogene TRBV3-2) and TRBJ2-3; a possible D gene is TRBD2 (6 bases). Looked up from germline, CDR1 is LGHDT and CDR2 is YNNKEL (reference sequence). The CDR3 spans 15 residues. The V and J ends lost 4 bases and 1 base respectively, with 12 bases between them. The CDR3 sequence: CASSRAGSGTDTQYF. In DNA form, the CDR3 reads TGTGCCAGCAGCCGGGCGGGGTCGGGCACAGATACGCAGTATTTT.

The V gene is TRBV6-1, the J gene TRBJ2-1; D possibly corresponds to TRBD2 (5 bases). CDR3 size: 16 residues. Germline V gene data show CDR1 as MNHNS and CDR2 as SASEGT. Deletions cut 3 bases from V and 6 bases from J, with 18 bases between. CDR3 sequence: CASSDRRLTLSNEQFF. DNA for the CDR3: TGTGCCAGCAGTGACCGACGACTAACTCTAAGCAATGAGCAGTTCTTC.

The genes are TRBV9 and TRBJ1-1, with D possibly TRBD1 on 5 matching bases. V lost 0 bases to trimming and J lost 5 bases, with 14 bases between them. Germline assignment: CDR1 SGDLS and CDR2 YYNGEE. The CDR3 has 15 amino acids. The DNA of the CDR3 is TGTGCCAGCAGCGTAGGACAGACGGAGGGGACTGAAGCTTTCTTT. As protein: CASSVGQTEGTEAFF.

The chain is built from TRBV27 and TRBJ1-5, with D unresolved. Germline V CDR1 and CDR2: MNHEY, SMNVEV (reference sequence). The CDR3 is made up of 13 amino acids. Trimming shortened V by 3 bases and J by 1 base, and 4 bases separated the two germline ends. The CDR3 is CASSFASNQPQHF. DNA for the CDR3: TGTGCCAGCAGTTTCGCGAGCAATCAGCCCCAGCATTTT.